The source of this TCR beta chain is a study of long-term antiretroviral therapy in people with HIV. The study, taken as a whole, reports: Within the repertoire, clones expanded before ART were dominant at all time points. Blood specimens, gathered between the mid-2000s and the late 2010s, were possibly obtained under older ART regimens.

Trimming took off 2 bases at V and 5 bases at J, with 9 bases between the two ends. The CDR3 spans 13 residues. Germline V gene sequence: CDR1 SEHNR, CDR2 FQNEAQ (reference sequence). Comment on this clone: Its antigen is not identified.

HIV-positive participants all received treatment in the United States. Specimens carried about 0.85-11 million cryopreserved PBMC before DNA extraction. Running of the v3.0 immunoSEQ assay took place at survey level. Sequencing was performed with immunoSEQ multiplex PCR; in TCRdb, only in-frame clones are kept and a portion is missing. The sample consists of 20,000 to 30,000 clones, 79% of them appearing once. The sequencing here drew on unsorted PBMCs, taken 1.2 years after starting antiretroviral therapy. The J gene is TRBJ1-1, the V gene TRBV7-9; D remains ambiguous. This TCR was recovered from a woman aged 40 to 50 with HIV. Here the CDR3 DNA reads TGTGCCAGCAGCTTATGGGAAGGGACTGAAGCTTTCTTT. Translating gives CASSLWEGTEAFF.